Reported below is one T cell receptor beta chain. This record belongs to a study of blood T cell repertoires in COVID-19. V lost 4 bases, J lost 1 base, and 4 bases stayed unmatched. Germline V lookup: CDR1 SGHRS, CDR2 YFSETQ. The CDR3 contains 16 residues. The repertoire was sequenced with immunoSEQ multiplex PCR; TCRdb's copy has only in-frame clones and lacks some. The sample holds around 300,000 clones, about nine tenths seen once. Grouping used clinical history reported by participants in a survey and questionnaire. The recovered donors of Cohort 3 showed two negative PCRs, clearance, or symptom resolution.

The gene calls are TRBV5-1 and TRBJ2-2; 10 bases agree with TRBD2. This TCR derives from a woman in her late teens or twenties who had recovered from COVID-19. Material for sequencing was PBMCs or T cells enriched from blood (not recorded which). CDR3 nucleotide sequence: TGCGCCAGCAGCGTCATAGCGGGAGGGAACACCGGGGAGCTGTTTTTT. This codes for CASSVIAGGNTGELFF.